These T cell receptor beta chains were read from a single sample in a study of monozygotic twins with inflammatory bowel disease. No DNA is given; TCRdb re-called the 5' RACE reads and lists each CDR3 protein once. The sample includes roughly 100,000 distinct CDR3 sequences. Specimen: blood. These receptor sequences come from a human donor with ulcerative colitis or Crohn's disease, or a healthy co-twin of an affected twin (not recorded which). Both conserved end residues are part of each CDR3. Part of the rows lack a size; the others show once, few, many or a class for expanded clones.

size: NA
J: TRBJ2-1
V: TRBV19
CDR3: CASQKSGANEQFF

size: NA
J: TRBJ2-2
V: TRBV12-3/TRBV12-4
CDR3: CASLLYAGELFF

size: NA
J: TRBJ1-6
V: TRBV7-2
CDR3: CASKIEGHGNSPLHF

size: NA
J: TRBJ2-3
V: TRBV7-2
CDR3: CASILFAGGTDTQYF

size: NA
J: TRBJ2-3
V: TRBV2
CDR3: CASRGDNTDTQYF

size: NA
J: TRBJ2-7
V: TRBV11-1
CDR3: CASSSRNQDRPNYEQYF

size: NA
J: TRBJ1-6
V: TRBV7-9
CDR3: CASSLVQGEDNSPLHF

size: NA
J: TRBJ2-7
V: TRBV18
CDR3: CASSPLNDGEQYF

size: NA
J: TRBJ1-1
V: TRBV19
CDR3: CAGTWSLSTEAFF

size: NA
J: TRBJ2-3
V: TRBV7-9
CDR3: CASSFGTGGVPTQYF

size: NA
J: TRBJ2-7
V: TRBV20-1
CDR3: CSGRGNQDEQYF

size: NA
J: TRBJ2-5
V: TRBV23-1
CDR3: CASSQRSADKETQYF

size: NA
J: TRBJ2-3
V: TRBV7-8
CDR3: CASSLGGTVTDTQYF

size: NA
J: TRBJ2-3
V: TRBV6-2/TRBV6-3
CDR3: CASRGTAYLWGTDTQYF

size: NA
J: TRBJ2-1
V: TRBV7-2
CDR3: CASKLGTGSSYNEQFF

size: NA
J: TRBJ2-1
V: TRBV11-1
CDR3: CASSLSRSGKQFF

size: NA
J: TRBJ1-1
V: TRBV6-2/TRBV6-3
CDR3: CASSYRKMNTEAFF

size: NA
J: TRBJ1-2
V: TRBV15
CDR3: CATSRDSRPNYGYTF

size: NA
J: TRBJ2-7
V: TRBV4-3
CDR3: CASSQDLLAGSYEQYF

size: NA
J: TRBJ2-3
V: TRBV20-1
CDR3: CSADGLAGVITDTQYF

size: NA
J: TRBJ1-5
V: TRBV7-8
CDR3: CASSATGVNQPQHF

size: NA
J: TRBJ2-2
V: TRBV19
CDR3: CASSSGTGWTGELFF

size: medium-sized
J: TRBJ1-6
V: TRBV24-1
CDR3: CAAASPRWGSPLHF